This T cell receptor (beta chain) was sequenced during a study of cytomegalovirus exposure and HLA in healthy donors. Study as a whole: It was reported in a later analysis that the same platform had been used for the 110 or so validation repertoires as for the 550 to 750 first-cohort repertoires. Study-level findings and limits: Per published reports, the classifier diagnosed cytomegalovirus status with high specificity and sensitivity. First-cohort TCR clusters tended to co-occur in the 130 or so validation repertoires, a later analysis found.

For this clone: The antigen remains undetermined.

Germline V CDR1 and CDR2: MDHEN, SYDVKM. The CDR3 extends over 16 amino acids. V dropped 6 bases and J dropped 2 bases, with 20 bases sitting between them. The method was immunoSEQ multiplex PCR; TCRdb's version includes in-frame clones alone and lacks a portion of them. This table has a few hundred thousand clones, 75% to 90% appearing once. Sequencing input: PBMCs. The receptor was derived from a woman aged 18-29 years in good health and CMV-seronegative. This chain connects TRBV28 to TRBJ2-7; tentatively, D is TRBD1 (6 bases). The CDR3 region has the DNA TGTGCCAGCAGACGACCCCAAGCCGACAGGACCTACGAGCAGTACTTC. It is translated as CASRRPQADRTYEQYF.